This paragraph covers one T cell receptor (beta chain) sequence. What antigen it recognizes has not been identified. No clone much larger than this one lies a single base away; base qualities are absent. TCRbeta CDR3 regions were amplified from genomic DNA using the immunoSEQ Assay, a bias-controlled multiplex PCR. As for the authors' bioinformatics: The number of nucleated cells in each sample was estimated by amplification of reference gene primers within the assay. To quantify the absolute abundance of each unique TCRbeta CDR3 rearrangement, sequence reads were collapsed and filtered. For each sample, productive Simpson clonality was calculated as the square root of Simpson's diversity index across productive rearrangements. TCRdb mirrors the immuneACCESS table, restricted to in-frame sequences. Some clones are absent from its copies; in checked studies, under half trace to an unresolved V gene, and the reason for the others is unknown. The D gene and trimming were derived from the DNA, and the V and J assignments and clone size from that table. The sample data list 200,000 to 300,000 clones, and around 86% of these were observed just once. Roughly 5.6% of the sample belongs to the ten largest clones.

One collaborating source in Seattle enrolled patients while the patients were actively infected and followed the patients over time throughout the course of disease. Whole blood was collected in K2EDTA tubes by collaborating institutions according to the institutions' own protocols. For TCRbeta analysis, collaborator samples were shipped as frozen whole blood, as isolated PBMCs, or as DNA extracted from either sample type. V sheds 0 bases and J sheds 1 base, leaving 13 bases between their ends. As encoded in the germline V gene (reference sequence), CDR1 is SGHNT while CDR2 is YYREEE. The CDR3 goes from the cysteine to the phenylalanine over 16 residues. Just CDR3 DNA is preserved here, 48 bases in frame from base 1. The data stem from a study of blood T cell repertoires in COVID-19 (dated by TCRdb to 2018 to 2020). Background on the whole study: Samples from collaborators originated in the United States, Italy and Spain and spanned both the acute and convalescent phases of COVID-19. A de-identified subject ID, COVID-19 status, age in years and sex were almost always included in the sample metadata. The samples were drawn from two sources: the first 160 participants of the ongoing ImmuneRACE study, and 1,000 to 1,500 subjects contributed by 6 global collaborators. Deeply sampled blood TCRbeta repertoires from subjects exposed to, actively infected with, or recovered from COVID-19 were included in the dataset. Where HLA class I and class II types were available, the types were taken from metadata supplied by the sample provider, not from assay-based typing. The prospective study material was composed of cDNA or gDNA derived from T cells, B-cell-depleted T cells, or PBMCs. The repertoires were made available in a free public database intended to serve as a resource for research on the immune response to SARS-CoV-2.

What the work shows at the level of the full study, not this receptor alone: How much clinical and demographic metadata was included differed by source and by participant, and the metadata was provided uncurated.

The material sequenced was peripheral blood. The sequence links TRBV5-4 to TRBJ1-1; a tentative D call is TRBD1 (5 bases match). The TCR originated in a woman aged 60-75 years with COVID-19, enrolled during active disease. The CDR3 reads CASSLGGGWTNTEAFF. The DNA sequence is TGTGCCAGCAGCTTGGGCGGGGGTTGGACGAACACTGAAGCTTTCTTT.